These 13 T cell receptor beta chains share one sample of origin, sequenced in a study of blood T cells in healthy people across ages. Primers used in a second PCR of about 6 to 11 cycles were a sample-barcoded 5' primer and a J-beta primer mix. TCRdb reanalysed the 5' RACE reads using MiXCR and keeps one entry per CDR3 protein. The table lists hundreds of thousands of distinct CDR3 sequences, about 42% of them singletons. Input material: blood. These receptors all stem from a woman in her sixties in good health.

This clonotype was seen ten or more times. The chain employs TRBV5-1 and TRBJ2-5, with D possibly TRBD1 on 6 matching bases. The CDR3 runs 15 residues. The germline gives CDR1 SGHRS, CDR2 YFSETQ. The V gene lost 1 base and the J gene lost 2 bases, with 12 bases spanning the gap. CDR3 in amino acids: CASSLNRASQETQYF. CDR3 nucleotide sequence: TGCGCCAGCAGCTTGAACAGGGCGTCTCAAGAGACCCAGTACTTC.

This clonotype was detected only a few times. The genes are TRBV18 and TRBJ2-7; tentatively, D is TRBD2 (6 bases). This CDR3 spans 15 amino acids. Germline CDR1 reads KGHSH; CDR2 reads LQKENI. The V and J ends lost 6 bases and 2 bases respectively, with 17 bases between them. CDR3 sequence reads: CASSSALATTYEQYF. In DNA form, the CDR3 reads TGTGCCAGCTCGAGCGCACTAGCTACCACCTACGAGCAGTACTTC.

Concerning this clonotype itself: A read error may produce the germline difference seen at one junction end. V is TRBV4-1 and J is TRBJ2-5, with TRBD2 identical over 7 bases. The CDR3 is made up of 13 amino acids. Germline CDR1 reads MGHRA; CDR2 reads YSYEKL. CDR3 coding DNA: TGCGCCAGCAGTCAAGGGACTATTGAGACCCAGTACTTC. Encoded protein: CASSQGTIETQYF.

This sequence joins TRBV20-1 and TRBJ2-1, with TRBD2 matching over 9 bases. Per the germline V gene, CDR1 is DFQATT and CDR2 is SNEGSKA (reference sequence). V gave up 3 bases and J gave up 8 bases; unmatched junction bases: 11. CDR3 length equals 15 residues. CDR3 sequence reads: CSARGSGRGGDEQFF. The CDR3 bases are TGCAGTGCTAGGGGTAGCGGGAGAGGTGGCGATGAGCAGTTCTTC.

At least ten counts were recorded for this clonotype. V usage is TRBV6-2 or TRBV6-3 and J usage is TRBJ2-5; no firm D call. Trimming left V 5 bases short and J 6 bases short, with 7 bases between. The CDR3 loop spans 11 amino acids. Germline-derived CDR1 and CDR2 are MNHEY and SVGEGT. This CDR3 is CASSQLQTQYF. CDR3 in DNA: TGTGCCAGCAGTCAACTCCAGACCCAGTACTTC.

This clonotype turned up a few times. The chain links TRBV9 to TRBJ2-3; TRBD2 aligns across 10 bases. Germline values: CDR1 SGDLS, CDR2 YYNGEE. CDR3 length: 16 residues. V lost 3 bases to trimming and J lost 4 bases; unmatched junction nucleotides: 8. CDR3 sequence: CASSALLGLAADTQYF. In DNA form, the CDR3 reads TGTGCCAGCAGCGCCTTACTCGGACTAGCGGCAGATACGCAGTATTTT.

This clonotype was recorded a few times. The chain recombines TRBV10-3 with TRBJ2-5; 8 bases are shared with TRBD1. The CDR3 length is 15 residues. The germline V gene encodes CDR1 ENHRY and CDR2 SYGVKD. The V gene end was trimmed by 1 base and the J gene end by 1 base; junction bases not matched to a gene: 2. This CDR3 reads CAISEFGQGQETQYF. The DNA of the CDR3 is TGTGCCATCAGTGAGTTCGGACAGGGCCAAGAGACCCAGTACTTC.

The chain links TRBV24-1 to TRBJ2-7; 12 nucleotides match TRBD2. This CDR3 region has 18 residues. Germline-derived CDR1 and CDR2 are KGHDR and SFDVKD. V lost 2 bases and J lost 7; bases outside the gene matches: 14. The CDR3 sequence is CATSDSSGGALGSNEQYF. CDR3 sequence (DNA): TGTGCCACCAGTGATTCTAGCGGGGGGGCCTTGGGGTCCAATGAGCAGTACTTC.

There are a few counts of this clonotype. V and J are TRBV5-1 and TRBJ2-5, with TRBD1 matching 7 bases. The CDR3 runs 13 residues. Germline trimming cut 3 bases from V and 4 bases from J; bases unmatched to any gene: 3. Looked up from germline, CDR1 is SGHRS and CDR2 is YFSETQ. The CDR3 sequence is CASSSGGVETQYF. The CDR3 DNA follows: TGCGCCAGCAGCTCAGGGGGAGTAGAGACCCAGTACTTC.

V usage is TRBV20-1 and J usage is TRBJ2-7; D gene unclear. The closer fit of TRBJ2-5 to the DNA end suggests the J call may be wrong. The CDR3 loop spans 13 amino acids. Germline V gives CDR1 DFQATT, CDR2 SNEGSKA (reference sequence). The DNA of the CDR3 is TGCAGTGCCCTATCGAGGAATCAGGAGACCCAGTACTTC. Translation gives CSALSRNQETQYF.

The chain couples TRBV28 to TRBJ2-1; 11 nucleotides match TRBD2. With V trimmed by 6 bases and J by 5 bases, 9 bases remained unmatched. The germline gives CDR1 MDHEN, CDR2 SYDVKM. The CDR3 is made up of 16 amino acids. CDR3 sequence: CASRTGTSGNNNEQFF. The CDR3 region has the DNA TGTGCCAGCAGAACCGGGACTAGCGGTAATAACAATGAGCAGTTCTTC.

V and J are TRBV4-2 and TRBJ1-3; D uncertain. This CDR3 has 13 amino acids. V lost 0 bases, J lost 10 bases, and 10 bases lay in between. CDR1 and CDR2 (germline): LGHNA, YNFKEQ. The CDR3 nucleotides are TGTGCCAGCAGCCAAGAATTTTGGATTACCATATATTTT. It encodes CASSQEFWITIYF.

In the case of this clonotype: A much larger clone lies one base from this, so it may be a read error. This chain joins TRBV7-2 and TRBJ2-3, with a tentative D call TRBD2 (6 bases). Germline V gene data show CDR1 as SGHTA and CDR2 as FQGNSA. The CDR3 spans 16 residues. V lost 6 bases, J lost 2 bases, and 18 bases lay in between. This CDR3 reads CASSRSGGTTTDTQYF. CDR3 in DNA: TGTGCCAGCAGTCGTTCTGGCGGGACGACCACAGATACGCAGTATTTT. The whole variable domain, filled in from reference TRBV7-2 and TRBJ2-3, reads GAGVSQSPSNKVTEKGKDVELRCDPISGHTALYWYRQSLGQGLEFLIYFQGNSAPDKSGLPSDRFSAERTGGSVSTLTIQRTQQEDSAVYLCASSRSGGTTTDTQYFGPGTRLTVL.